Sequencing of this T cell receptor (beta chain) was carried out in a study of T cell repertoires in cytomegalovirus infection. Study in general: Indications of both CMV infection and matching HLA type were provided by public TCR beta signatures.

Using its own MiXCR run on the reads, TCRdb lists one record per CDR3 protein. The sample gives just under 300,000 distinct CDR3 sequences, approximately 10% of which show up once; approximately 2.3% is in the top ten. Study-wide results and caveats: CMV carriers with the relevant HLA were identified by cumulative public TCR beta family frequency. It was HLA-C-restricted CMV-specific TCR beta clonotypes that dominated the response ex vivo.

This clonotype came up many times. Its specificity is unknown. It may be a read error: a sequence one base away is much more abundant. The origin of this receptor is a human donor in good health (CMV status not recorded). Some clones in this sample may be carry-over from other donors' samples. Material: PBMCs.

The CDR3 region has the DNA TGTGCCAGCAGCATCAGCTCTGGGGCCAACGTCCTGACTTTC. Its translation is CASSISSGANVLTF. The chain uses TRBV5-5 and TRBJ2-6; D is ambiguous. This CDR3 spans 14 amino acids. Germline CDR1 SGHKS, CDR2 YYEKEE (reference sequence). Trimming left V 4 bases short and J 0 bases short, with 5 bases between.